This T cell receptor (beta chain) was identified during a study of Graves' ophthalmopathy and Graves' hyperthyroidism. General study findings and limits: Detection in blood was also observed for most expanded thyroid clonotypes above 0.001 frequency. Ophthalmopathy and stable hyperthyroidism were discriminated by a 13-signature model, with roughly 86% sensitivity and under 84% specificity.

Amplification of TCR beta CDR3 regions used RNA transcripts. The workflow started with a first-round RT-PCR run with HTBI primers and then moved on to a second-round multiplex PCR. A single record per CDR3 protein comes from TCRdb applying MiXCR to the multiplex PCR reads. The sample shows approximately 480,000 distinct CDR3 sequences, approximately 14% of them seen only once. This clonotype was observed at least ten times. Antigen: not known. Each donor who had ophthalmopathy showed moderate-to-severe activity, a CAS of ≥3, a NOSPECS of ≥4, and a duration under 3 months. The CDR3 is made up of 12 amino acids. The germline V gene encodes CDR1 MNHEY and CDR2 SVGAGI. Trimming pared 8 bases from V and 7 bases from J, leaving 14 bases between.

Sequenced input: blood. The receptor was isolated from a woman aged 25 to 39 with Graves' ophthalmopathy. This chain joins TRBV6-5 and TRBJ1-2, with TRBD1 as a possible D gene (6 bases). CDR3 coding DNA: TGTGCCAGCGCCCCAAGGGGGGTTGGCTACACCTTC. It is translated as CASAPRGVGYTF.